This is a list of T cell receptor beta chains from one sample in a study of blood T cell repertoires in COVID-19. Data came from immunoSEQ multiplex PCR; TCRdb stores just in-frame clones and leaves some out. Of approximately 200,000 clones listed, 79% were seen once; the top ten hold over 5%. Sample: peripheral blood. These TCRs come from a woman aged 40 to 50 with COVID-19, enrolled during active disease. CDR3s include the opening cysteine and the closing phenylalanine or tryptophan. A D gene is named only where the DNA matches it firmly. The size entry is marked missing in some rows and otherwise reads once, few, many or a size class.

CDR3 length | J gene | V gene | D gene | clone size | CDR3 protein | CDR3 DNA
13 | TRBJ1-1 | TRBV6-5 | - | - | CATWELKNTEAFF | TGTGCCACCTGGGAGTTGAAGAACACTGAAGCTTTCTTT
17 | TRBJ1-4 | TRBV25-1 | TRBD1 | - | CASSQVPGQGLDEKLFF | TGTGCCAGCAGCCAGGTCCCGGGACAGGGTTTGGATGAAAAACTGTTTTTT
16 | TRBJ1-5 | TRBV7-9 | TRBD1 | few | CASSDTDRAADQPQHF | TGTGCCAGCAGCGACACGGACAGGGCAGCGGATCAGCCCCAGCATTTT
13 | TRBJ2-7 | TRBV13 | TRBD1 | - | CASSRTGRYEQYF | TGTGCCAGCAGCCGGACAGGGAGGTACGAGCAGTACTTC
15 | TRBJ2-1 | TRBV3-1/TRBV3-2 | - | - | CASSQDAGAHNEQFF | TGTGCCAGCAGCCAAGATGCGGGGGCCCACAATGAGCAGTTCTTC
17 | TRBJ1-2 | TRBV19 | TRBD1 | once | CASSTSRQGIGSYGYTF | TGTGCCAGTAGTACCAGCAGACAGGGAATAGGGTCCTATGGCTACACCTTC
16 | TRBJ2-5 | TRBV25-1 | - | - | CASTLIGVRGQETQYF | TGTGCCAGCACCCTTATAGGGGTAAGGGGCCAAGAGACCCAGTACTTC
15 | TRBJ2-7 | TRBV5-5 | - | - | CASSLGGGSSYEQYF | TGTGCCAGCAGCTTAGGTGGAGGGAGCTCCTACGAGCAGTACTTC
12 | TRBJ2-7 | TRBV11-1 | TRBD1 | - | CASSSGDRGEYF | TGTGCCAGCAGCTCAGGAGACAGGGGAGAGTACTTC
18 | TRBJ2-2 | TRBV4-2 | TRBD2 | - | CASSQDRLAGGRTGELFF | TGTGCCAGCAGCCAAGATCGACTAGCGGGGGGGCGAACCGGGGAGCTGTTTTTT
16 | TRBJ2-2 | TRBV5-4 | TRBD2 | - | CASSLDGGAFPGELFF | TGTGCCAGCAGCTTGGACGGGGGGGCCTTTCCCGGGGAGCTGTTTTTT
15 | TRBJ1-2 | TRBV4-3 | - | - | CASSQAAGNIYGYTF | TGCGCCAGCAGCCAAGCGGCAGGGAATATCTATGGCTACACCTTC
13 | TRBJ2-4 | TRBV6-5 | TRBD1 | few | CASSKTGTNIQYF | TGTGCCAGCAGTAAGACAGGGACAAACATTCAGTACTTC
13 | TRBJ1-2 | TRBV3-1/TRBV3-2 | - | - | CASSPPGGYGYTF | TGTGCCAGCAGCCCCCCGGGGGGCTATGGCTACACCTTC
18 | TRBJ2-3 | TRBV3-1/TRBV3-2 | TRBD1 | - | CASSQWTRRGSITDTQYF | TGTGCCAGCAGCCAATGGACCCGCAGGGGGTCCATCACAGATACGCAGTATTTT
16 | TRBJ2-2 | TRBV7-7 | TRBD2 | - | CASSSNAVAGVGELFF | TGTGCCAGCAGCTCCAACGCGGTAGCGGGAGTCGGGGAGCTGTTTTTT
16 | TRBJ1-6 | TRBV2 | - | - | CASKPPGAYYNSPLHF | TGTGCCAGCAAACCCCCAGGGGCCTACTATAATTCACCCCTCCACTTT
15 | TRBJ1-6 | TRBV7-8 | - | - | CASSLRGTDNSPLHF | TGTGCCAGCAGCTTAAGGGGAACCGATAATTCACCCCTCCACTTT
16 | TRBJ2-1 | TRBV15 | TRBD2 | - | CATSRRTSGSVNEQFF | TGTGCCACCAGCAGGAGGACTAGCGGGAGTGTTAATGAGCAGTTCTTC
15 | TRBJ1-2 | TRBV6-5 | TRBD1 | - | CASSRPGTGFNGYTF | TGTGCCAGCAGTCGCCCCGGGACAGGCTTTAATGGCTACACCTTC
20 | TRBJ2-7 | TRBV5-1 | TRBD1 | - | CASSLGPLTSGTGKTYEQYF | TGCGCCAGCAGCTTGGGGCCGCTCACATCCGGGACAGGGAAAACCTACGAGCAGTACTTC
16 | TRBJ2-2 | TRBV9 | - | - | CASSLAGLPNTGELFF | TGTGCCAGCAGCCTCGCGGGGCTCCCGAACACCGGGGAGCTGTTTTTT